A selection of T cell receptor beta chains follows, all from one sample in a study of shared clonotypes between healthy human individuals. The assay was immunoSEQ multiplex PCR, and TCRdb's table has in-frame clones only and misses some. The data contain 2 million to 2.5 million clones, roughly 93% of them singletons. Sequenced input: naive CD4+ T cells from PBMCs. The receptors here all came from a man younger than 35 in good health. Some clones in this sample may be carry-over from other donors' samples. The CDR3 runs from the conserved cysteine through the conserved F or W. D genes are given only for firm matches. Some rows have no size entry. The others give once, few or many, or a class for an expanded clone.

length	J	D	size	V	CDR3	DNA
13	TRBJ2-5	.	.	TRBV6-4	CASSSQGGETQYF	TGTGCCAGCAGTTCCCAGGGGGGAGAGACCCAGTACTTC
16	TRBJ2-7	TRBD1	.	TRBV7-9	CASKRRGDRGTYEQYF	TGTGCCAGTAAACGACGCGGGGACAGGGGTACCTACGAGCAGTACTTC
12	TRBJ2-5	.	.	TRBV5-1	CASSLQSEDQYF	TGCGCCAGCAGCTTGCAATCGGAGGACCAGTACTTC
13	TRBJ2-7	.	.	TRBV5-1	CASSLGYSYEQYF	TGCGCCAGCAGCTTGGGCTATTCCTACGAGCAGTACTTC
12	TRBJ2-1	.	.	TRBV18	CASSPQDNEQFF	TGTGCCAGCTCACCCCAGGACAATGAGCAGTTCTTC
16	TRBJ1-1	.	.	TRBV7-2	CASSLASGAMNTEAFF	TGTGCCAGCAGCTTAGCGTCGGGGGCTATGAACACTGAAGCTTTCTTT
17	TRBJ1-5	.	.	TRBV15	CATSRDQTGAFRQPQHF	TGTGCCACCAGCAGAGATCAGACCGGAGCCTTTAGGCAGCCCCAGCATTTT
12	TRBJ1-5	TRBD1	few	TRBV6-1	CASSEAGDREYF	TGTGCCAGCAGTGAAGCAGGGGACAGGGAATATTTT
15	TRBJ2-7	TRBD2	.	TRBV6-5	CASSYFGLVLNEQYF	TGTGCCAGCAGTTATTTCGGACTAGTTCTGAACGAGCAGTACTTC
13	TRBJ2-5	TRBD1	once	TRBV4-2	CASSPWDRETQYF	TGTGCCAGCAGTCCCTGGGACAGGGAGACCCAGTACTTC
18	TRBJ2-2	TRBD2	.	TRBV25-1	CASSEFNSGRASTGELFF	TGTGCCAGCAGTGAATTCAATAGCGGGAGGGCCTCGACCGGGGAGCTGTTTTTT
14	TRBJ2-3	TRBD1	.	TRBV5-1	CASIGTDSTDTQYF	TGCGCCAGCATCGGGACAGATAGCACAGATACGCAGTATTTT
14	TRBJ2-5	.	once	TRBV5-1	CASSALQIQETQYF	TGCGCCAGCAGCGCCTTACAGATCCAAGAGACCCAGTACTTC
15	TRBJ1-6	.	.	TRBV10-3	CAISESPGLGSPLHF	TGTGCCATCAGTGAGTCCCCTGGGCTGGGATCACCCCTCCACTTT
15	TRBJ1-5	.	.	TRBV28	CASSAHRASNQPQHF	TGTGCCAGCAGTGCCCACAGGGCTAGCAATCAGCCCCAGCATTTT
14	TRBJ1-1	TRBD1	once	TRBV28	CASSIRTGRSGAFF	TGTGCCAGCAGTATCAGGACAGGAAGGTCTGGAGCTTTCTTT
15	TRBJ2-7	.	.	TRBV7-8	CASSAWAGSSYEQYF	TGTGCCAGCAGCGCATGGGCGGGAAGCTCCTACGAGCAGTACTTC